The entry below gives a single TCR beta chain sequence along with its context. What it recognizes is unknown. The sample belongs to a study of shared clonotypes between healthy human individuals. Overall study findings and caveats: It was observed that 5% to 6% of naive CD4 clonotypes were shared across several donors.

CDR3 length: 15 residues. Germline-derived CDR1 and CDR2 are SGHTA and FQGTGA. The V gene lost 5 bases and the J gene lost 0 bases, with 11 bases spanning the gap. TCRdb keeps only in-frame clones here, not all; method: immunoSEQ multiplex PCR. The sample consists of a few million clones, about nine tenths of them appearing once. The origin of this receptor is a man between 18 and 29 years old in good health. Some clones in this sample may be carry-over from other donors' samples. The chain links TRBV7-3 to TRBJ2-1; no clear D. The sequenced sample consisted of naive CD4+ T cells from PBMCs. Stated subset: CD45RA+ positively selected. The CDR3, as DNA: TGTGCCAGCAGCCTACAATCCGGCTCCTACAATGAGCAGTTCTTC. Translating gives CASSLQSGSYNEQFF.